This T cell receptor beta chain was sequenced for a study of blood T cell repertoires in COVID-19 (dated by TCRdb to 2018 to 2020). In the study overall: Samples covering the acute and convalescent phases of COVID-19 were provided by collaborators in the United States, Italy and Spain. The material from the prospective study consisted of cDNA or gDNA derived from T cells, B-cell-depleted T cells, or PBMCs. Deeply sampled blood TCRbeta repertoires from subjects exposed to, actively infected with, or recovered from COVID-19 were included in the dataset. A freely available public database, intended as a resource for researchers studying the immune response to SARS-CoV-2, is where the repertoires were released. The samples were drawn from two sources: the first 160 participants of the ongoing ImmuneRACE study, and fewer than 1,500 subjects contributed by 6 global collaborators. A de-identified subject ID, COVID-19 status, age in years and sex were almost always included in the sample metadata. HLA class I and class II types, where available, came from metadata supplied by the sample provider rather than from assay-based typing.

TCRbeta CDR3 regions were amplified from genomic DNA by means of the immunoSEQ Assay, a bias-controlled multiplex PCR. The paper's data handling went like this. The number of nucleated cells in each sample was estimated by amplification of reference gene primers within the assay. Sequence reads were collapsed and filtered to measure the absolute abundance of every unique TCRbeta CDR3 rearrangement. For each sample, productive Simpson clonality was calculated as the square root of Simpson's diversity index over productive rearrangements. Imported from immuneACCESS, the table was reduced by TCRdb to in-frame sequences with V and J called. These copies leave out some clones; in studies compared against another copy, an unresolved V gene accounts for under half, and the cause of the remainder is not known. V and J calls and clone size are given by that table; D and trimming were obtained from the DNA. The table for this sample lists more than 120,000 clones; 75% to 90% of them were counted only once. The ten largest make up around 40% of the sample.

As to this clone: Its target antigen remains unknown. One base away there is no much larger clone; base qualities are not given.

Study-level results and caveats: How much clinical and demographic metadata was included differed by source and by participant, and the metadata was provided uncurated.

Another Seattle source contributed samples from volunteer blood donors who had recovered from COVID-19. The collaborating institutions used their own protocols to collect whole blood in K2EDTA tubes. For TCRbeta analysis, collaborators shipped samples in one of three forms: frozen whole blood, isolated PBMCs, or DNA extracted from either of those sample types. Sequenced: peripheral blood. This TCR was sampled from a middle-aged man who had recovered from COVID-19.

The DNA sequence follows: TGTGCCACCAGCAGAGATCTACTGTACAATGAGCAGTTCTTC. This translates into CATSRDLLYNEQFF. This chain joins TRBV15 to TRBJ2-1, with an unclear D gene assignment. Taken from cysteine to phenylalanine, the CDR3 has 14 residues. Just the 42-base CDR3 DNA is kept, in frame starting at base 1. CDR1 LNHNV and CDR2 YYDKDF are derived from the germline V gene (reference sequence). V and J are truncated by 0 bases and 4 bases respectively, leaving an intervening sequence of 7 bases.